This T cell receptor beta chain was documented in a study of T cell responses to AZD1222 COVID-19 vaccine. The table came from immunoSEQ multiplex PCR; TCRdb's copy has only in-frame clones and leaves some out. The sample has some 71,000 clones, about 89% seen once. As to this clone: The antigen is unknown.

Study findings and constraints: Females made up more of the donors, who were largely white British, and clonal diversity may have come out too low.

The receptor's source is an adult who received the AZD1222 COVID-19 vaccine. The material was peripheral blood, obtained 28 days after the second AZD1222 dose.

This CDR3 is CASGGDAGWNYGYTF. The CDR3 bases are TGCGCCAGCGGAGGGGACGCGGGTTGGAACTATGGCTACACCTTC. The genes are TRBV5-1 and TRBJ1-2; tentatively, D is TRBD1 (5 bases). CDR3 size: 15 residues. V lost 7 bases and J lost 2, with 18 bases in between. The germline gives CDR1 SGHRS, CDR2 YFSETQ.